This T cell receptor (beta chain) was found in a study of regulatory T cells in long-lasting Graves disease. This clonotype came up once. Time point of the sample: newly diagnosed GD, antithyroid drugs for less than 3 months. From RNA extracted from PBMCs, the TCR library was made. Libraries of TCR beta came from iRepertoire HTBI primers plus Arm-PCR of CDR3 regions. One entry per CDR3 protein results from TCRdb running MiXCR on the multiplex PCR reads. This table holds under 300,000 distinct CDR3 sequences, 18% found once. The germline V gene has CDR1 MDHEN and CDR2 SYDVKM. The V gene lost 1 base and the J gene lost 3 bases, with 10 bases spanning the gap. The CDR3 consists of 15 residues.

The sequence came from a female donor with Graves disease. This chain uses TRBV28 with TRBJ1-5; D is unresolved. The material was peripheral blood mononuclear cells (PBMCs), obtained at new diagnosis, from a patient treated with antithyroid drugs. The CDR3 sequence is CASSLLGRNNQPQHF. CDR3 bases: TGTGCCAGCAGTTTATTGGGGAGGAACAATCAGCCCCAGCATTTT.